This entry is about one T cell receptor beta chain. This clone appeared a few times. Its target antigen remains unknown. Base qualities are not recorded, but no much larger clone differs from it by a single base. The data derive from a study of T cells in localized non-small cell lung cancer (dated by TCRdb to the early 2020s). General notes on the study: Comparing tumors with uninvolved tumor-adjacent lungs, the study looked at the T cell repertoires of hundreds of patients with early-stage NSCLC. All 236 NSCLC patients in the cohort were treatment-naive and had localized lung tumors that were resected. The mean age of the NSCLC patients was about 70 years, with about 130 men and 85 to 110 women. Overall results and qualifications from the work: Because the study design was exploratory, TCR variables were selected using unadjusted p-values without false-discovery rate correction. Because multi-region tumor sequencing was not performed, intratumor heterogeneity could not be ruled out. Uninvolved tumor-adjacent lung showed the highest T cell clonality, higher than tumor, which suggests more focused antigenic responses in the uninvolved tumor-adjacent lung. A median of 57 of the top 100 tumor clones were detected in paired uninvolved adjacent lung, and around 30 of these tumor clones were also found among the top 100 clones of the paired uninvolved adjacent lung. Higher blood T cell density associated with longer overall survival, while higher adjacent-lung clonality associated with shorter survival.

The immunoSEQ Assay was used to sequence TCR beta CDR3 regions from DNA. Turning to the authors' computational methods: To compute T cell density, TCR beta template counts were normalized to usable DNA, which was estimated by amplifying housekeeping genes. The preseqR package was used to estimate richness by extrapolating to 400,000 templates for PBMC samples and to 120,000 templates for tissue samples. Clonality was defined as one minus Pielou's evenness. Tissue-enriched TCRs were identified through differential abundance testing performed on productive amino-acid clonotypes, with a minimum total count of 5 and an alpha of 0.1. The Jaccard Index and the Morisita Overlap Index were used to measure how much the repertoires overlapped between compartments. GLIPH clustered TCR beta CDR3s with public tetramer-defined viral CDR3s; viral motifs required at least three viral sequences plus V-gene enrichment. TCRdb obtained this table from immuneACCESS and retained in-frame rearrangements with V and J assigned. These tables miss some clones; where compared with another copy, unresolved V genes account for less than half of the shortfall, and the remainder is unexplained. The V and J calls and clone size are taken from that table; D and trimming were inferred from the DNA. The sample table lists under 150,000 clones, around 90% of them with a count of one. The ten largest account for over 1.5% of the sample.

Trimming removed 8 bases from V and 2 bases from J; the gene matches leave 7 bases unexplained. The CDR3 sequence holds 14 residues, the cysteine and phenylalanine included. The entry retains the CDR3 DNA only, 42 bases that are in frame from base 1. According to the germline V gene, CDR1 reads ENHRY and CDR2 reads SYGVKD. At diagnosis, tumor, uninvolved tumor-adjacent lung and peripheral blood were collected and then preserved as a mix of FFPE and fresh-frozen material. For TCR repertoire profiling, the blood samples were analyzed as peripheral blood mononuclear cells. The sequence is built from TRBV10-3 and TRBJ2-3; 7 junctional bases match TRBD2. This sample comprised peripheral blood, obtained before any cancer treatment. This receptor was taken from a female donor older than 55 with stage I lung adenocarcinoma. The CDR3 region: CAIGTTVVTDTQYF. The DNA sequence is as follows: TGTGCCATCGGGACTACCGTGGTCACAGATACGCAGTATTTT.